What follows describes a single T cell receptor (beta chain). Its target is not known. The record originates from a study of shared clonotypes between healthy human individuals. Background on the study: Contributing individuals were a couple of females and a few males aged 18 to 49.

Overall study findings and caveats: The four-donor shared clonotypes exceeded non-shared clonotypes in generation probability, with non-shared ones scoring lower.

Evenly divided among several immunoSEQ plates was the genomic DNA of each subset. Sequencing was performed with immunoSEQ multiplex PCR; in TCRdb, only in-frame clones are kept and a portion is missing. Among some 600,000 clones listed, 95% to 96% were seen once. The CDR3 has 13 residues. Germline V gene data show CDR1 as SEHNR and CDR2 as FQNEAQ (reference sequence). The germline V and J ends were trimmed by 5 bases and 1 base, with 9 bases remaining between them. Selected positively for CCR7 and CD45RO-negative, naive CD8 cells excluded terminally differentiated effector memory CD45RA+ cells. All donors were healthy HIV-negative adults lacking recent acute infections or vaccinations.

Sample: naive CD8+ T cells sorted from blood. The receptor comes from a woman in her twenties or thirties in good health. This chain uses TRBV7-9 with TRBJ2-7; perhaps TRBD1 as D (6 bases). CDR3 in DNA: TGTGCCAGCAGCCGGGACATTTCCTACGAGCAGTACTTC. The encoded protein is CASSRDISYEQYF. Together with reference TRBV7-9 and TRBJ2-7, the CDR3 gives the full variable domain: DTGVSQNPRHKITKRGQNVTFRCDPISEHNRLYWYRQTLGQGPEFLTYFQNEAQLEKSRLLSDRFSAERPKGSFSTLEIQRTEQGDSAMYLCASSRDISYEQYFGPGTRLTVT.